These 30 T cell receptor beta chains were all obtained from the same sample, sequenced in a study of cytotoxic CD8 clonotypes in ibrutinib-treated CLL. Here immunoSEQ multiplex PCR was the method, and the copy in TCRdb shows in-frame clones only, minus some. The sample holds some 310,000 clones; 70% to 80% are singletons and the top ten take over 5.5%. The source was PBMCs, collected before ibrutinib treatment. The receptors shown here come from a human donor with chronic lymphocytic leukemia.

In its sample, this clone was seen a few times. The gene calls are TRBV2 and TRBJ1-1, with D maybe TRBD1 (5 bases). CDR1 SNHLY and CDR2 FYNNEI come from the germline V gene. This CDR3 comprises 11 residues. V lost 3 bases and J lost 8, with 7 bases in between. CDR3 amino acids: CASSEYREAFF. Written as DNA, the CDR3 is TGTGCCAGCAGTGAGTACAGGGAAGCTTTCTTT.

The chain recombines TRBV27 with TRBJ1-1; D is perhaps TRBD1 (6 bases). The CDR3 is made up of 12 amino acids. The germline V gene encodes CDR1 MNHEY and CDR2 SMNVEV (reference sequence). Trimming shortened V by 9 bases and J by 0 bases, and 8 bases separated the two germline ends. The CDR3 region is CASTGLNTEAFF. DNA of the CDR3: TGTGCCAGTACAGGGTTGAACACTGAAGCTTTCTTT.

This chain links TRBV7-8 with TRBJ2-7; 9 bases line up with TRBD1. Germline V gives CDR1 SGHVS, CDR2 FQNEAQ. V trimming: 1 base; J trimming: 5 bases; junction bases outside the gene matches: 3. The CDR3 consists of 14 residues. For the CDR3, the DNA is TGTGCCAGCAGCTTAGACAGGGGGCCGCACGAGCAGTACTTC. Translation: CASSLDRGPHEQYF.

The rearrangement uses TRBV6-1 and TRBJ1-5; 7 bases agree with TRBD1. Germline values: CDR1 MNHNS, CDR2 SASEGT. The CDR3 has 15 amino acids. With V trimmed by 5 bases and J by 0 bases, 4 bases remained unmatched. The CDR3 is CASSLGQSSNQPQHF. The CDR3 DNA sequence: TGTGCCAGCAGTTTGGGACAGAGTAGCAATCAGCCCCAGCATTTT.

This clone was counted a few times. The chain combines TRBV18 with TRBJ2-7, with TRBD2 identical over 9 bases. The CDR3 is made up of 14 amino acids. In germline, CDR1 is KGHSH, CDR2 LQKENI. V lost 2 bases, J lost 5 bases, and 4 bases stayed unmatched. CDR3 in amino acids: CASSPVAGENEQYF. CDR3 nucleotides: TGTGCCAGCTCACCAGTAGCGGGAGAAAACGAGCAGTACTTC.

As for this clone: An end of the junction differs from the germline gene, which may be a read error. This chain links TRBV7-7 with TRBJ2-1, with 9 bases that match TRBD2. The CDR3 covers 14 residues. Germline CDR1 reads SSHAT; CDR2 reads FNYEAQ (reference sequence). CDR3 in amino acids: CASSLHSGSHEQFF. In nucleotides, the CDR3 is TGTGCTAGCAGCTTACATAGCGGGAGCCATGAGCAGTTCTTC.

This clone has a single count. The CDR3 reads CASSQFLTMTSVNEQFF. The CDR3 nucleotides are TGCGCCAGCAGCCAATTTTTGACGATGACGAGTGTGAATGAGCAGTTCTTC. The V and J genes are TRBV4-3 and TRBJ2-1; no reliable D call. V lost 2 bases and J lost 7, with 21 bases in between. Germline values: CDR1 LGHNA, CDR2 YSLEER. This CDR3 comprises 17 residues.

This clone is a singleton in its sample. This sequence joins TRBV7-9 and TRBJ1-4; TRBD1 might be the D (6 bases). The CDR3 has 13 amino acids. Trimming took off 7 bases at V and 6 bases at J, with 12 bases between the two ends. Germline CDR1 SEHNR, CDR2 FQNEAQ (reference sequence). The CDR3 is CASTQGLDEKLFF. DNA for the CDR3: TGTGCCAGCACTCAGGGGTTAGATGAAAAACTGTTTTTT.

CDR3 coding DNA: TGCGCCAGCAGCCCGGGGCAAGGTTCCTACAATGAGCAGTTCTTC. Encoded protein: CASSPGQGSYNEQFF. J is TRBJ2-1 and V is TRBV4-3; tentatively, D is TRBD1 or TRBD2 (5 bases each). Germline CDR1 is LGHNA and CDR2 is YSLEER. This CDR3 region has 15 residues. Trimming pared 4 bases from V and 1 base from J, leaving 11 bases between.

This sequence joins TRBV25-1 and TRBJ2-1, with D uncertain. V was clipped by 4 bases and J by 5 bases, with 15 bases between them. The CDR3 has 15 amino acids. CDR1 is MGHDK and CDR2 is SYGVNS in the germline V gene. The DNA of the CDR3 is TGTGCCAGCAGTGCTTACTCCAATGCCGACAATGAGCAGTTCTTC. Translating it yields CASSAYSNADNEQFF.

The chain joins TRBV28 to TRBJ1-1; D is uncertain. CDR3 length equals 16 residues. The germline CDR1 and CDR2 sequences are MDHEN and SYDVKM. Trimming pared 5 bases from V and 2 bases from J, leaving 18 bases between. CDR3: CASSPRAGSVNTEAFF. The DNA of the CDR3 is TGTGCCAGCAGTCCCCGAGCGGGGTCAGTAAACACTGAAGCTTTCTTT.

V is TRBV15 and J is TRBJ1-4; a weak D match, TRBD1 (5 bases). The CDR3 runs 15 residues. Trimming took 0 bases from V and 5 from J, leaving 10 bases between them. Germline CDR1 is LNHNV and CDR2 is YYDKDF (reference sequence). DNA of the CDR3: TGTGCCACCAGCAGAGAGACAGCTAAGAATGAAAAACTGTTTTTT. The encoded protein is CATSRETAKNEKLFF.

The CDR3 nucleotides read TGTGCCAGCAGCCCACGAGCGGCTAGCGGGAACCACGAGCAGTACTTC. It is translated as CASSPRAASGNHEQYF. The chain uses TRBV9 and TRBJ2-7; TRBD2 aligns across 9 bases. Germline V gene data show CDR1 as SGDLS and CDR2 as YYNGEE. The CDR3 length is 16 residues. V was pared by 4 bases and J by 5 bases, with 13 bases of the junction left unmatched. Drawing the rest from reference TRBV9 and TRBJ2-7, the complete variable domain is DSGVTQTPKHLITATGQRVTLRCSPRSGDLSVYWYQQSLDQGLQFLIQYYNGEERAKGNILERFSAQQFPDLHSELNLSSLELGDSALYFCASSPRAASGNHEQYFGPGTRLTVT.

This chain links TRBV5-5 with TRBJ2-7, with 7 bases matching TRBD2. This CDR3 has 17 amino acids. Losses at the gene ends were 5 bases for V and 2 bases for J; bases not matched to a gene: 16. CDR1 SGHKS and CDR2 YYEKEE come from the germline V gene (reference sequence). CDR3 DNA sequence: TGTGCCAGCAGATTTGGGGGAGGGAACGGACACACCTACGAGCAGTACTTC. It yields the protein CASRFGGGNGHTYEQYF.

J is TRBJ2-3 and V is TRBV7-2; D might be TRBD1 (6 bases). There are 17 residues in the CDR3. Germline V gives CDR1 SGHTA, CDR2 FQGNSA. V gave up 1 base and J gave up 2 bases, with 16 bases separating them. In DNA, the CDR3 is TGTGCCAGCAGCTTAGAGGGCAGGGGCCACCCCACAGATACGCAGTATTTT. This codes for CASSLEGRGHPTDTQYF.

The chain uses TRBV7-9 and TRBJ2-5; TRBD2 aligns across 16 bases. Germline V gene lookup returns CDR1 SEHNR and CDR2 FQNEAQ (reference sequence). J gave up 5 bases and V 5 bases, and 5 bases lay outside the gene matches. This CDR3 region has 16 residues. Written as DNA, the CDR3 is TGTGCCAGCAGCCCCCCGGGACTAGCGGGAGGGGAGACCCAGTACTTC. Translation: CASSPPGLAGGETQYF.

V gene TRBV6-5 combines with J gene TRBJ2-7; 9 positions match TRBD1. The CDR3 spans 15 residues. Germline CDR1 MNHEY, CDR2 SVGAGI. Trimming took 2 bases from V and 6 from J; bases not matched to a gene: 8. CDR3 sequence reads: CASSYIPTGGREQYF. In nucleotides, the CDR3 is TGTGCCAGCAGTTACATCCCGACAGGGGGACGCGAGCAGTACTTC.

In its sample, this clone was seen a few times. V is TRBV30 and J is TRBJ2-3; either TRBD1 or TRBD2 may supply D (5 bases each). CDR1 is GTSNPN and CDR2 is SVGIG in the germline V gene (reference sequence). Trimming shortened V by 3 bases and J by 10 bases, and 14 bases separated the two germline ends. CDR3 length equals 12 residues. This chain's CDR3 is CAWSGGAGSQYF. The CDR3 DNA reads as TGTGCCTGGAGCGGAGGTGCAGGGTCGCAGTATTTT.

The chain employs TRBV27 and TRBJ2-1; D is perhaps TRBD2 (5 bases). Germline CDR1 MNHEY, CDR2 SMNVEV (reference sequence). V lost 2 bases to trimming and J lost 8 bases, with 13 bases between them. The CDR3 extends over 14 amino acids. The CDR3 loop is CASSLTDYNDEQFF. The CDR3 DNA follows: TGTGCCAGCAGTTTAACAGACTACAATGATGAGCAGTTCTTC.

This chain connects TRBV4-1 to TRBJ2-4; no definite D call. This CDR3 region has 12 residues. V was cut by 4 bases and J by 10 bases, with 11 bases left in between. The germline V gene has CDR1 MGHRA and CDR2 YSYEKL. CDR3 sequence reads: CASSPSTDIQYF. The DNA of the CDR3 is TGCGCCAGCAGCCCCTCGACGGATATTCAGTACTTC.

This sequence joins TRBV28 and TRBJ2-7; D perhaps matches TRBD1 (6 bases). Deletions cut 2 bases from V and 9 bases from J, with 14 bases between. Germline loops: CDR1 MDHEN, CDR2 SYDVKM. The CDR3 is 13 amino acids. The CDR3 nucleotides read TGTGCCAGCAGTTTAATCAGGGGCGGCGGGCAGTACTTC. It yields the protein CASSLIRGGGQYF.

V usage is TRBV4-3 and J usage is TRBJ2-7; maybe TRBD2 (5 bases). Trimming removed 1 base at V and 0 bases at J, with 16 bases between. Per the germline V gene, CDR1 is LGHNA and CDR2 is YSLEER. The length of the CDR3 is 17 residues. DNA for the CDR3: TGCGCCAGCAGCCAAGGAATCCTAGCTATTAGCTCCTACGAGCAGTACTTC. The encoded protein is CASSQGILAISSYEQYF.

This chain joins TRBV28 and TRBJ1-2, with D possibly matching TRBD1 (5 bases). The CDR3 runs to 13 residues. V was pared by 6 bases and J by 2 bases, with 10 bases between. The germline V gene encodes CDR1 MDHEN and CDR2 SYDVKM. The chain's CDR3 is CASRETENYGYTF. CDR3 coding DNA: TGTGCCAGCAGAGAGACAGAGAACTATGGCTACACCTTC.

The gene calls are TRBV7-3 and TRBJ2-1; 11 bases line up with TRBD2. The length of the CDR3 is 14 residues. Germline V gene lookup returns CDR1 SGHTA and CDR2 FQGTGA. V lost 5 bases to trimming and J lost 9 bases; unmatched junction nucleotides: 6. This CDR3 is CASSTGTSGGEQFF. The CDR3 DNA follows: TGTGCCAGCAGCACCGGGACTAGCGGAGGTGAGCAGTTCTTC.

The chain links TRBV5-5 to TRBJ2-1, with D unresolved. CDR1 and CDR2 from the germline V gene are SGHKS and YYEKEE (reference sequence). The CDR3 extends over 11 amino acids. Deletions cut 4 bases from V and 6 bases from J, with 5 bases between. The DNA of the CDR3 is TGTGCCAGCAGCCGGCTCAATGAGCAGTTCTTC. Its protein product is CASSRLNEQFF.

The chain combines TRBV20-1 with TRBJ1-1, with D maybe TRBD1 (6 bases). V lost 6 bases to trimming and J lost 3 bases, with 8 bases between them. The germline CDR1 and CDR2 sequences are DFQATT and SNEGSKA (reference sequence). This CDR3 has 11 amino acids. Written as DNA, the CDR3 is TGCAGTGCCCGGACAGACACTGAAGCTTTCTTT. Protein product: CSARTDTEAFF.

In its sample, this clone was seen a few times. The chain is built from TRBV14 and TRBJ1-4; possible D gene TRBD1, 5 bases. The ends were cut back, 2 bases at V and 7 bases at J, with 5 bases in the middle. Germline V gene lookup returns CDR1 SGHDN and CDR2 FVKESK. CDR3 length: 12 amino acids. DNA for the CDR3: TGTGCCAGCAGCCAAACAGGTGAAAAACTGTTTTTT. This sequence encodes CASSQTGEKLFF.

This CDR3 is CASSDPGARETQYF. CDR3 nucleotides: TGTGCCAGCAGTGACCCGGGGGCGCGGGAGACCCAGTACTTC. The rearrangement uses TRBV6-6 and TRBJ2-5; D may match TRBD1 or TRBD2 (6 bases each). This CDR3 is built from 14 residues. With 5 bases removed from V and 5 bases from J, the gap between germline ends came to 15 bases. The germline V gene encodes CDR1 MNHNY and CDR2 SVGAGI (reference sequence).

This chain joins TRBV20-1 and TRBJ2-1; D not certain. Trimming removed 4 bases at V and 5 bases at J, with 6 bases between. Per the germline V gene, CDR1 is DFQATT and CDR2 is SNEGSKA (reference sequence). This CDR3 spans 11 amino acids. The CDR3: CSATRHNEQFF. For the CDR3, the DNA is TGCAGTGCTACCAGACACAATGAGCAGTTCTTC.

A few counts support this clone. The V and J genes are TRBV6-5 and TRBJ1-2; 7 positions agree with TRBD1. CDR1 and CDR2 from the germline V gene are MNHEY and SVGAGI. CDR3 length: 15 amino acids. V gave up 7 bases and J gave up 2 bases; unmatched junction bases: 10. CDR3 in DNA: TGTGCCAGCACCCCCGGGGTAGGGGGCAACTATGGCTACACCTTC. Protein sequence: CASTPGVGGNYGYTF.